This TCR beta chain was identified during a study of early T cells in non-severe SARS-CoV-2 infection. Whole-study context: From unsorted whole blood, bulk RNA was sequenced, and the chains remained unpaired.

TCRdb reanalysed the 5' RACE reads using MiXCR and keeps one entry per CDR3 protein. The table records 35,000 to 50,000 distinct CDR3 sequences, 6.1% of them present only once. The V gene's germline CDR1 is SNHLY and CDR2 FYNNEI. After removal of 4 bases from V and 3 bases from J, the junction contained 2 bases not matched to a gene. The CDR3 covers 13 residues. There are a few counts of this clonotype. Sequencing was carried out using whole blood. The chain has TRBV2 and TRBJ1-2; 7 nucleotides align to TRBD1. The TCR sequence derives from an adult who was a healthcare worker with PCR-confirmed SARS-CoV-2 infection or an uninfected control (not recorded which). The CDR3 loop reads CASSVQGDYGYTF. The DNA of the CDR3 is TGTGCCAGCAGTGTTCAGGGGGACTATGGCTACACCTTC.